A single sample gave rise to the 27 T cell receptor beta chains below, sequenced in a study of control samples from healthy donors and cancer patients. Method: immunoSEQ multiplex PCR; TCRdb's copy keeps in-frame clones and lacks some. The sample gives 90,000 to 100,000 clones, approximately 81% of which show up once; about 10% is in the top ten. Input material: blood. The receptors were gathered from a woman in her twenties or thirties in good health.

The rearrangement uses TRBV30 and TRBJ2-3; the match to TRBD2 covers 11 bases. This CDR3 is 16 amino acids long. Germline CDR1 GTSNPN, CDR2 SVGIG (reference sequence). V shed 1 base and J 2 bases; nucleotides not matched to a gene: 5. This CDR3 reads CAWSAGTSGNTDTQYF. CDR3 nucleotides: TGTGCCTGGAGTGCCGGGACTAGCGGCAACACAGATACGCAGTATTTT.

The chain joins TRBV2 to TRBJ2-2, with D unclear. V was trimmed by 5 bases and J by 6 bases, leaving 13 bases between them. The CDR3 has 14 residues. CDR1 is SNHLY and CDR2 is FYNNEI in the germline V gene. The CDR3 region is CASSLNNWAGELFF. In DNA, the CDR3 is TGTGCCAGCAGTTTAAACAACTGGGCCGGGGAGCTGTTTTTT.

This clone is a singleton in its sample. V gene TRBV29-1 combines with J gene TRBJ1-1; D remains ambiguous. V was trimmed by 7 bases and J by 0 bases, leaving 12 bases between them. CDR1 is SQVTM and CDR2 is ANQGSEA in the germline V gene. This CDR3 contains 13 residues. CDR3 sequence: CSGRHYLNTEAFF. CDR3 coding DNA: TGCAGCGGCAGACATTACCTGAACACTGAAGCTTTCTTT.

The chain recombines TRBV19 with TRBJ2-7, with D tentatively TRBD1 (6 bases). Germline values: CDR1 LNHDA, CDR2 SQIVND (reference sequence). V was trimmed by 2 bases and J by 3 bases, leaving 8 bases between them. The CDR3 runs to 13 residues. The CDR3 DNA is TGTGCCAGTAGTATAATACAGGGCTACGAGCAGTACTTC. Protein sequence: CASSIIQGYEQYF. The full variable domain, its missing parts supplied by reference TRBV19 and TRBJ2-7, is DGGITQSPKYLFRKEGQNVTLSCEQNLNHDAMYWYRQDPGQGLRLIYYSQIVNDFQKGDIAEGYSVSREKKESFPLTVTSAQKNPTAFYLCASSIIQGYEQYFGPGTRLTVT.

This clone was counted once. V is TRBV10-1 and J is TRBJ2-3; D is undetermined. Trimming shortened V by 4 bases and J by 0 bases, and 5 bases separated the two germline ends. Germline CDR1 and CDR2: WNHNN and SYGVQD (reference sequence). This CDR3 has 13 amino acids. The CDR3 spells CASSGKSTDTQYF. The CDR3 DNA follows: TGCGCCAGCAGTGGGAAGAGCACAGATACGCAGTATTTT.

As DNA, the CDR3 is TGTGCCAGTACCCGATCCGGGTCTGTGGCAGGTGGCACCATATATTTT. This gives the protein CASTRSGSVAGGTIYF. The chain links TRBV19 to TRBJ1-3; D gene unclear. The V gene's germline CDR1 is LNHDA and CDR2 SQIVND (reference sequence). Trimming removed 7 bases from V and 9 bases from J, with 25 bases in between. The CDR3 is made up of 16 amino acids.

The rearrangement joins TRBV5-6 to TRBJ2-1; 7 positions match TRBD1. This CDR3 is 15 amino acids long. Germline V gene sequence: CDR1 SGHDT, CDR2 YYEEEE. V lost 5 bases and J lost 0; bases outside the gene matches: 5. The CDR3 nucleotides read TGTGCCAGCAGTAACGAGGGGGCCTCCTACAATGAGCAGTTCTTC. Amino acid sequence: CASSNEGASYNEQFF.

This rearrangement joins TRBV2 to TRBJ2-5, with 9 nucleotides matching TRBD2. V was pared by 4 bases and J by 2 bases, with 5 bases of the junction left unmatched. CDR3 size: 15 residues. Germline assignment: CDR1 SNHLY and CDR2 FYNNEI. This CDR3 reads CASSGAAGGQETQYF. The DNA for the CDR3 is TGTGCCAGCAGTGGGGCAGCGGGGGGACAAGAGACCCAGTACTTC.

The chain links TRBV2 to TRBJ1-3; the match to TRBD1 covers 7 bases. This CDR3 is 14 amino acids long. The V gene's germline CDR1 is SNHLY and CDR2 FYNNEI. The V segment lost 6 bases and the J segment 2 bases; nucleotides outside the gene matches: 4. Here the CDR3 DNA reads TGTGCCAGCAGGGGCGACAGGGCTGGAAACACCATATATTTT. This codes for CASRGDRAGNTIYF.

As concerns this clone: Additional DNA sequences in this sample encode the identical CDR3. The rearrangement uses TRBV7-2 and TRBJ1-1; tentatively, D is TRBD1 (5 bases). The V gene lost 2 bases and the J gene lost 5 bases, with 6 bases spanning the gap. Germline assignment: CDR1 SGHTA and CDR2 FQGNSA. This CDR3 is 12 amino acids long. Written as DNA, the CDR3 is TGTGCCAGCAGCTTATGGGGGACTGAAGCTTTCTTT. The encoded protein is CASSLWGTEAFF.

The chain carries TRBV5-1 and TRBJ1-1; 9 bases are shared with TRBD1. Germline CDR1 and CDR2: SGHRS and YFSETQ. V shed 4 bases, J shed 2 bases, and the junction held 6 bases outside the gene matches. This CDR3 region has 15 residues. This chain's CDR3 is CASSRGQGTNTEAFF. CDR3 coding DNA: TGCGCCAGCAGCAGGGGACAGGGTACTAACACTGAAGCTTTCTTT.

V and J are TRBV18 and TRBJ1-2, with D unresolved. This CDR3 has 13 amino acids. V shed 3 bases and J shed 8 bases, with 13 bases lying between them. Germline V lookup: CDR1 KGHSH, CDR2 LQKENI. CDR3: CASSPKAEGGYTF. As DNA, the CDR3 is TGTGCCAGCTCACCGAAGGCAGAAGGGGGCTACACCTTC.

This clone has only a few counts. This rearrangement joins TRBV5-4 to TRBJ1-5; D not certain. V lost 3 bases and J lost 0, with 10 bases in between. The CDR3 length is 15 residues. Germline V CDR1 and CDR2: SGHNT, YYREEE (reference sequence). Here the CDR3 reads CASSWSPNSNQPQHF. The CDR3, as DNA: TGTGCCAGCAGCTGGTCCCCCAATAGCAATCAGCCCCAGCATTTT.

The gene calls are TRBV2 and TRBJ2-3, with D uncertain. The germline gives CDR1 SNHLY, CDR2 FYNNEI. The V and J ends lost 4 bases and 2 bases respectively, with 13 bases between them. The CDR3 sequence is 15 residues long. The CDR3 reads CASSVGLQLTDTQYF. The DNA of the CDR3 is TGTGCCAGCAGTGTCGGGCTACAGCTCACAGATACGCAGTATTTT.

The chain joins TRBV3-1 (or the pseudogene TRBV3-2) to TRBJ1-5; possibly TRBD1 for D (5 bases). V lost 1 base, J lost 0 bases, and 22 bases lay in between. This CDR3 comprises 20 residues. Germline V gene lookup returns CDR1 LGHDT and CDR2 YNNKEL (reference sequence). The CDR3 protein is CASSQAPGTSVIYSNQPQHF. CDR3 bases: TGTGCCAGCAGCCAAGCCCCCGGGACGTCCGTGATATATAGCAATCAGCCCCAGCATTTT.

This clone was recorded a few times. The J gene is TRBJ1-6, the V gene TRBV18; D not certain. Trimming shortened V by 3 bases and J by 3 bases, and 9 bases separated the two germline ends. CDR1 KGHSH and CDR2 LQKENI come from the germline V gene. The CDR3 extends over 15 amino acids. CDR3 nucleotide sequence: TGTGCCAGCTCACCGGTCGGTAGCTATAATTCACCCCTCCACTTT. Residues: CASSPVGSYNSPLHF.

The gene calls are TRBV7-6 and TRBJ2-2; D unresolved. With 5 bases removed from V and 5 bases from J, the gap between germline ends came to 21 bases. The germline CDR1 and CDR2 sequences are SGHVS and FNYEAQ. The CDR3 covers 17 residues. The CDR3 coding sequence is TGTGCCAGCAGCGCATTCCCGGAGACAATTCGGACCGGGGAGCTGTTTTTT. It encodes CASSAFPETIRTGELFF.

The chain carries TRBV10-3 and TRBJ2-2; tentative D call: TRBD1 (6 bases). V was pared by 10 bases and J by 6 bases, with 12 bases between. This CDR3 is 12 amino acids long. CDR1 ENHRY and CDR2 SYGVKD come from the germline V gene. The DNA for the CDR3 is TGTGCCAGCCAGGGGTTAGCCGGGGAGCTGTTTTTT. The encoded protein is CASQGLAGELFF.

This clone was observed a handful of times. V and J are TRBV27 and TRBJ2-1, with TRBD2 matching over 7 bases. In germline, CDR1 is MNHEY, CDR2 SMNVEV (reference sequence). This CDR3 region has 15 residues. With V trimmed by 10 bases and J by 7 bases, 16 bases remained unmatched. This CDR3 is CATRPPGLNPNEQFF. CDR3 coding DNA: TGTGCCACCAGACCTCCGGGACTAAATCCTAATGAGCAGTTCTTC.

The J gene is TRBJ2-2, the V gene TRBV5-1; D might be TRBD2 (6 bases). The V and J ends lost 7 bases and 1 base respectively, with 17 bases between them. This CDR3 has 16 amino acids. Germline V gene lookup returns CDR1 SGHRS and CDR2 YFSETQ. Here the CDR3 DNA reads TGCGCCAGCGGCTCAGAGCTGGGAGGGAACACCGGGGAGCTGTTTTTT. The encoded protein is CASGSELGGNTGELFF.

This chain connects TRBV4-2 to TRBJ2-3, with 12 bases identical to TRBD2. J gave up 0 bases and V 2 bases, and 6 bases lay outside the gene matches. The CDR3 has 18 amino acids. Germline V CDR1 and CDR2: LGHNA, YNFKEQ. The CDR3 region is CASSQRLAGGSSTDTQYF. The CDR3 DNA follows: TGTGCCAGCAGCCAACGCCTAGCGGGGGGGTCTAGCACAGATACGCAGTATTTT.

DNA of the CDR3: TGTGCCAGCAGCTTGGGAGGAGGCTCCTATAATTCACCCCTCCACTTT. It translates to CASSLGGGSYNSPLHF. J is TRBJ1-6 and V is TRBV5-5; no reliable D call. The CDR3 loop spans 16 amino acids. V was pared by 0 bases and J by 0 bases, with 7 bases between. Per germline, CDR1 SGHKS and CDR2 YYEKEE (reference sequence).

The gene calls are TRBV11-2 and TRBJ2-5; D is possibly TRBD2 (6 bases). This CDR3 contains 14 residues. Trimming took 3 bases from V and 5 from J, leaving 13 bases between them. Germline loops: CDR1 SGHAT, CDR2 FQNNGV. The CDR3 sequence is CASSFASELETQYF. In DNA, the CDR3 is TGTGCCAGCAGCTTCGCTAGCGAATTGGAGACCCAGTACTTC.

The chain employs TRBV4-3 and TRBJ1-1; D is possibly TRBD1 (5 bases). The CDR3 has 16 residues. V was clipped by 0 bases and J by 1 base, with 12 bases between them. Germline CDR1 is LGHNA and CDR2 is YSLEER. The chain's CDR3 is CASSQDWLGANTEAFF. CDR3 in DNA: TGCGCCAGCAGCCAAGATTGGCTAGGGGCGAACACTGAAGCTTTCTTT.

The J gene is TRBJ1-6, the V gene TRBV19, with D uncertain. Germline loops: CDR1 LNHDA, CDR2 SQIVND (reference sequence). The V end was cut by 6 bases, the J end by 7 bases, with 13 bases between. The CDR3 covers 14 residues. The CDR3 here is CASSLFEGNSPLHF. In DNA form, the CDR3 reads TGTGCCAGTAGCCTATTTGAAGGGAATTCACCCCTCCACTTT.

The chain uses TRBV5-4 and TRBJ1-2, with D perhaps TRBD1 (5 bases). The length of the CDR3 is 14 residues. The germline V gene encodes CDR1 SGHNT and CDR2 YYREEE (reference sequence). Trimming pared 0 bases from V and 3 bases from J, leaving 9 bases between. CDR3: CASSLAQGDYGYTF. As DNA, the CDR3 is TGTGCCAGCAGCTTGGCTCAGGGCGACTATGGCTACACCTTC.

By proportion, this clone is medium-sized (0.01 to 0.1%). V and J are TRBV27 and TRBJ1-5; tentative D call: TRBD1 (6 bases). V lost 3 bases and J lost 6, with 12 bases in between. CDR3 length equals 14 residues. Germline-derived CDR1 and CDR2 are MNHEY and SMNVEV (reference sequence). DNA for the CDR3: TGTGCCAGCAGTTTCTTAGGGGGGGCTCAGCCCCAGCATTTT. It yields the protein CASSFLGGAQPQHF.